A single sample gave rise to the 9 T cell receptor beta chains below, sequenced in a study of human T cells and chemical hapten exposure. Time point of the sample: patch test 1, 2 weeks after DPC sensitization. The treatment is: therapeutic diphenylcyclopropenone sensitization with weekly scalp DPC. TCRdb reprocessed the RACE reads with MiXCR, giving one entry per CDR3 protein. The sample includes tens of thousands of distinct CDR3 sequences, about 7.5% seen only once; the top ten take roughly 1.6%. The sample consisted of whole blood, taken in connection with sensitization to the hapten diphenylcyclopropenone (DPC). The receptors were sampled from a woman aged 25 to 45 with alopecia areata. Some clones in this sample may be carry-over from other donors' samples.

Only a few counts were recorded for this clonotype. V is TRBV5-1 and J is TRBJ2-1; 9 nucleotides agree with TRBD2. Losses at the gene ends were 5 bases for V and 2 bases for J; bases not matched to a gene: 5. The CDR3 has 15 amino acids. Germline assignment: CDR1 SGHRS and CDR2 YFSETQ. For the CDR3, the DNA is TGCGCCAGCAGTATTAGCGGGGGCGCCTACAATGAGCAGTTCTTC. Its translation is CASSISGGAYNEQFF.

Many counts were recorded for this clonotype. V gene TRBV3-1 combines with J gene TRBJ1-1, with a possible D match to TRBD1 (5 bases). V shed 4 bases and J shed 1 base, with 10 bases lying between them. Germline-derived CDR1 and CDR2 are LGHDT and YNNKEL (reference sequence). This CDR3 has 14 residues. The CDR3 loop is CASSRGTGNTEAFF. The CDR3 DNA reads TGTGCCAGCAGCCGCGGGACGGGGAACACTGAAGCTTTCTTT. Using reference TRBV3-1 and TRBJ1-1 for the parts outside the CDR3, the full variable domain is DTAVSQTPKYLVTQMGNDKSIKCEQNLGHDTMYWYKQDSKKFLKIMFSYNNKELIINETVPNRFSPKSPDKAHLNLHINSLELGDSAVYFCASSRGTGNTEAFFGQGTRLTVV.

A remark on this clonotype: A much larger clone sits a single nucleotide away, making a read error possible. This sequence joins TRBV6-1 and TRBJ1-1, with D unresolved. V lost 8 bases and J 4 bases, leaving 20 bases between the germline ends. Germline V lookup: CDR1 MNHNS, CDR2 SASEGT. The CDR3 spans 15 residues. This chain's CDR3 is CASYKLISGSTEAFF. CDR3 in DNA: TGTGCCAGCTATAAGCTAATAAGTGGAAGCACTGAAGCTTTCTTT.

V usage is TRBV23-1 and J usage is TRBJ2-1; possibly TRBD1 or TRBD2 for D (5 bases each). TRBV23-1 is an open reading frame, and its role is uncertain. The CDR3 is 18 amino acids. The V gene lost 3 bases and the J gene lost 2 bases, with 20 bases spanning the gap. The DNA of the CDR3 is TGCGCCAGCAGTCAGGGACGACGACAGAGCTTCCCCTACAATGAGCAGTTCTTC. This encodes CASSQGRRQSFPYNEQFF.

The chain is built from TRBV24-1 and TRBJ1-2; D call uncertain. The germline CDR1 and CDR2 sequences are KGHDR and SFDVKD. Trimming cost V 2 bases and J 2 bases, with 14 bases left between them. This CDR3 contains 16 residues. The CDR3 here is CATSDWSQETNYGYTF. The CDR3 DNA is TGTGCCACCAGTGATTGGAGCCAGGAAACCAACTATGGCTACACCTTC.

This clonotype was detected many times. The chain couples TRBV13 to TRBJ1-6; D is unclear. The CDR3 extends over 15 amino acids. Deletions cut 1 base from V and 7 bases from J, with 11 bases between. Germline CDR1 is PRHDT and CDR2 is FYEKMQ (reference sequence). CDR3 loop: CASSLAGMINSPLHF. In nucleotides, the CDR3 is TGTGCCAGCAGCTTAGCCGGGATGATAAATTCACCCCTCCACTTT.

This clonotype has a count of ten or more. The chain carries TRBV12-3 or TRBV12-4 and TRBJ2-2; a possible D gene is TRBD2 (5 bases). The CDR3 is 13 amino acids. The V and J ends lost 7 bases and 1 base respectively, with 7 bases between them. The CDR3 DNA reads TGTGCCAGCAAAGGGAGGAACACCGGGGAGCTGTTTTTT. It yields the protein CASKGRNTGELFF.

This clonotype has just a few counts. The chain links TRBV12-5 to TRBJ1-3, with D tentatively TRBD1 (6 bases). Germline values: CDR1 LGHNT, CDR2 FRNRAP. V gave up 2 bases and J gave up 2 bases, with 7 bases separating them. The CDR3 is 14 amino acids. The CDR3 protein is CASGLSGAGNTIYF. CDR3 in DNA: TGTGCTAGTGGTTTGTCAGGGGCTGGAAACACCATATATTTT.

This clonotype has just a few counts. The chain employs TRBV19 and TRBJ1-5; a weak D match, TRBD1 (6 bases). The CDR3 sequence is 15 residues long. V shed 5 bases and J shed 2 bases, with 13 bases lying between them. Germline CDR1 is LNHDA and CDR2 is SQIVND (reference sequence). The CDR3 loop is CASSSTPGGNQPQHF. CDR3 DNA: TGTGCCAGTAGTTCGACCCCAGGGGGCAATCAGCCCCAGCATTTT.